This T cell receptor beta chain appears in the sequencing data of a study of blood T cell repertoires in COVID-19. Study summary: Some COVID-19 samples were acute and others convalescent; all came from the United States, Italy and Spain.

The CDR3 sequence is 12 residues long. The germline V and J ends were trimmed by 6 bases and 4 bases, with 6 bases remaining between them. From germline, CDR1 is MRHNA and CDR2 SNTAGT. As handled by the study authors: For nucleated cells, counts were estimated from reference gene primer amplification. The protocol was immunoSEQ multiplex PCR, while the TCRdb copy is restricted to in-frame clones and leaves out a portion. V, J and clone size reflect that table, while D and trimming were determined from the DNA. Of about 70,000 clones listed, more than 75% were seen once; the top ten hold roughly 6.3%. The sample holds a few counts of this clone.

The chain joins TRBV6-4 to TRBJ2-2; no reliable D call. Sequenced input: peripheral blood. The sequence came from a woman aged 60-75 years with acute or convalescent COVID-19. In nucleotides, the CDR3 is TGTGCCAGCAGCTCTTTCACCGGGGAGCTGTTTTTT. This gives the protein CASSSFTGELFF.